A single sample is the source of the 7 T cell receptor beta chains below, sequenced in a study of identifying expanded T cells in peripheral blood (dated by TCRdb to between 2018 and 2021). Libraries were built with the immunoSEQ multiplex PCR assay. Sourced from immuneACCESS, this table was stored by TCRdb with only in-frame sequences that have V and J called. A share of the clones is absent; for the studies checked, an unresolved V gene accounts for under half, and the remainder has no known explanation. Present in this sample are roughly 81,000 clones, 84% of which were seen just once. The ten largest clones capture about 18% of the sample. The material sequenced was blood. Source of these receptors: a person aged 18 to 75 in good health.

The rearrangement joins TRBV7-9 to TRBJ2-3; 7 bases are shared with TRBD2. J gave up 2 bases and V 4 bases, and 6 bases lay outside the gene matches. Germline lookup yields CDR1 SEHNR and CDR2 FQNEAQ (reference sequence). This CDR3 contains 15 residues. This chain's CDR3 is CASSSTSPSTDTQYF. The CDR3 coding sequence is TGTGCCAGCAGCTCGACTAGCCCGTCCACAGATACGCAGTATTTT. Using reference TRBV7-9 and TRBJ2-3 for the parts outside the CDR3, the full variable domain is DTGVSQNPRHKITKRGQNVTFRCDPISEHNRLYWYRQTLGQGPEFLTYFQNEAQLEKSRLLSDRFSAERPKGSFSTLEIQRTEQGDSAMYLCASSSTSPSTDTQYFGPGTRLTVL.

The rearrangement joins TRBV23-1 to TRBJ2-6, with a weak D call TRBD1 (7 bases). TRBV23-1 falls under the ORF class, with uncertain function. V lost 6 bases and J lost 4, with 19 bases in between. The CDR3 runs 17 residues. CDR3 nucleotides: TGCGCCAGCAGGGTGACAGGGAGGCGGGCCGGGGCCAACGTCCTGACTTTC. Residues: CASRVTGRRAGANVLTF.

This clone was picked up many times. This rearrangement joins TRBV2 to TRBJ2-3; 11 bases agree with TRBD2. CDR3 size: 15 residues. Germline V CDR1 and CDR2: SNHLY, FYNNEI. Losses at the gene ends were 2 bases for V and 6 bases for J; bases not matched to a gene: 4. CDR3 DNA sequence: TGTGCCAGCAGTGAAAAGACTAGCGGGATTGATACGCAGTATTTT. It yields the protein CASSEKTSGIDTQYF.

CDR3: CASRRGQSGSYEQYF. In DNA form, the CDR3 reads TGTGCCAGTCGCAGGGGGCAGAGTGGCTCCTACGAGCAGTACTTC. V and J are TRBV27 and TRBJ2-7, with 8 bases fitting TRBD1. The CDR3 extends over 15 amino acids. V was pared by 9 bases and J by 0 bases, with 10 bases of the junction left unmatched. Germline assignment: CDR1 MNHEY and CDR2 SMNVEV (reference sequence).

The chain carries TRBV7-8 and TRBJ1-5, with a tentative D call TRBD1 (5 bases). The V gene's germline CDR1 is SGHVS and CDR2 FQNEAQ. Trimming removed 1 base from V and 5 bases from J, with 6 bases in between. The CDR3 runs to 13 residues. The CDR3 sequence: CASSLGGDQPQHF. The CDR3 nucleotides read TGTGCCAGCAGCTTAGGGGGGGATCAGCCCCAGCATTTT.

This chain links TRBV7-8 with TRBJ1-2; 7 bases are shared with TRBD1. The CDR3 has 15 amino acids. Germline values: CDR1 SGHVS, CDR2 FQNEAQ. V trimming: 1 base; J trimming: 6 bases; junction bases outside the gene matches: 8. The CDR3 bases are TGTGCCAGCAGCTTAGTGGTAGGGGGCTGGGATGGCTACACCTTC. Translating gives CASSLVVGGWDGYTF.

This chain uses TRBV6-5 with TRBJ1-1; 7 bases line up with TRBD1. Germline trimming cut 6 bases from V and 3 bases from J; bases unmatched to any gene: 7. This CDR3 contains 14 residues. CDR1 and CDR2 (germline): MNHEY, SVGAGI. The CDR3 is CASRRQGLDTEAFF. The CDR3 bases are TGTGCCAGCAGGAGACAGGGACTAGACACTGAAGCTTTCTTT.